A selection of T cell receptor beta chains follows, all from one sample in a study of beta chain features in type 1 diabetes. TCRdb's table, derived via immunoSEQ multiplex PCR, lists solely in-frame clones and lacks some. The sample holds tens of thousands of clones; 40% to 65% are singletons and the top ten take 2.6%. Sequencing was carried out using Tregs from blood. The receptors originated from a woman aged 40 to 55 with type 1 diabetes. Both conserved end residues are part of each CDR3. The D gene is left open where the match is weak. The listing skips clone size in some rows; elsewhere it reads once, few, many or a size class.

V	size	D	J	DNA	CDR3
TRBV7-7	.	.	TRBJ2-3	TGTGCCAGCAGCTCAATAGCGGCCCCAGATACGCAGTATTTT	CASSSIAAPDTQYF
TRBV5-6	once	.	TRBJ2-5	TGTGCCAGCAGCTTGTGGGGAGGGGGGGAGACCCAGTACTTC	CASSLWGGGETQYF
TRBV20-1	medium-sized	.	TRBJ1-2	TGCAGTGCTAGTTCCCGGGACTACACCTTC	CSASSRDYTF
TRBV28	.	TRBD1	TRBJ1-2	TGTGCCAGCAGCCTTAGTCCGGGACAGGGGTTCGGCTACACCTTC	CASSLSPGQGFGYTF
TRBV4-1	.	TRBD1	TRBJ1-1	TGCGCCAGCAGCTATTGGGACAGGGACACTGAAGCTTTCTTT	CASSYWDRDTEAFF
TRBV28	.	.	TRBJ2-5	TGTGCCAGCAGCCCGCCTGAGACAGCGCAAGAGACCCAGTACTTC	CASSPPETAQETQYF
TRBV7-2	.	.	TRBJ2-7	TGTGCCAGCAGCTTACGACAGACCTACGAGCAGTACTTC	CASSLRQTYEQYF
TRBV18	medium-sized	TRBD2	TRBJ2-2	TGTGCCAGCTCACCACTCGGGGGGACGGACACCGGGGAGCTGTTTTTT	CASSPLGGTDTGELFF
TRBV2	.	.	TRBJ2-3	TGTGCCAGCAGCTCTGGCGTAACAGTGGCAAACACAGATACGCAGTATTTT	CASSSGVTVANTDTQYF
TRBV19	few	.	TRBJ2-3	TGTGCCAGTAGTATAAGCTCGGGGACAGATACGCAGTATTTT	CASSISSGTDTQYF
TRBV7-2	few	.	TRBJ1-1	TGTGCCAGCAGCTTAGGACAGAGCACTGAAGCTTTCTTT	CASSLGQSTEAFF
TRBV23-1	.	TRBD1	TRBJ2-7	TGCGCCAGCGGCCGGACAGGGAGTTCCTACGAGCAGTACTTC	CASGRTGSSYEQYF